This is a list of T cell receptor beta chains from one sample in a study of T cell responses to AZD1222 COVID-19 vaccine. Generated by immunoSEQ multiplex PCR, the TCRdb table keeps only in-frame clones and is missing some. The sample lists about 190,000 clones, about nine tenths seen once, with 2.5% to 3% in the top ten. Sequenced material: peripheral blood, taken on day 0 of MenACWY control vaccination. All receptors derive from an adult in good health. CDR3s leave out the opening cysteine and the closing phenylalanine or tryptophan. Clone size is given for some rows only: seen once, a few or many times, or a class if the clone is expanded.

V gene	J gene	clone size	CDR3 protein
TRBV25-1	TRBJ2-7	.	PLGRGFAYEQY
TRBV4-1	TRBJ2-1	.	ASSQDRVGNEQF
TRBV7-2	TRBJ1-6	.	ASSFGGGSPLH
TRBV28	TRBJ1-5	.	ASRSTPGGELGQPQH
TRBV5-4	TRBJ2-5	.	ASSSTTGGRETQY
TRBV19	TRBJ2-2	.	ASHRGGANTGELF
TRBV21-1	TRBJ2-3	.	ASSKRTWGGRGDTQY
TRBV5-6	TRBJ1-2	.	ASSRAGGNVGYT
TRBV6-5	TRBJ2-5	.	ASRYRDSLQETQY
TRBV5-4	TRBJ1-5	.	ASSLAGGGSNQPQH
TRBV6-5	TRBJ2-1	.	ASSSRVNEQF
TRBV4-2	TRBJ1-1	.	ASSGGGSEYDTEAF
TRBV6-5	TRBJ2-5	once	ASSYVGQGLQETQY
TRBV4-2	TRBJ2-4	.	ASSQDAGALAKNIQY
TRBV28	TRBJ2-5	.	ASSFGETQY
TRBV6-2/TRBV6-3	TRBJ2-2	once	ASSYVRTSAGELF
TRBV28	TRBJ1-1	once	ASSLGREDTEAF
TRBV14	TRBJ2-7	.	ASSQNPLGDRAVEQY
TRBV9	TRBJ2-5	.	ASSTGTSLETQY
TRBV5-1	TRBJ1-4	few	ASSGGQGARGEKLF
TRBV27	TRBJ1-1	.	ASSSRDRAAMNTEAF
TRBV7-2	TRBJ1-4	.	ASSPTSPGEKLF
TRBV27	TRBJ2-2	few	ASSLFLDRGAGELF
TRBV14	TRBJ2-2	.	AIRNPQENTGELF
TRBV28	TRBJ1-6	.	ASREQGSYNSPLH
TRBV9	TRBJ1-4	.	ASSVGGGNEKLF
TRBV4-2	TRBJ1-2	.	ASSPPGKGEDYGYT
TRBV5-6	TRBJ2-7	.	ASSFGQGVYEQY
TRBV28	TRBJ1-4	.	ASTTVWGRDEKLF
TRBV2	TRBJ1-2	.	ASSEQGAGGYT
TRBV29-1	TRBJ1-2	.	SVETGAGYGYT
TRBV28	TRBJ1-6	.	ASSFGGGMTSYNSPLH
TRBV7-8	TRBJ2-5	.	ASSDRQGFGETQY
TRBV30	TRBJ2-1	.	AWTRTALGNNEQF
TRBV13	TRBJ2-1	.	ASSLMAGGVNEQF
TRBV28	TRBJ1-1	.	ASSPPYTEAF
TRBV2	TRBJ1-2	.	ASTDTGGPYGYT